These T cell receptor beta chains were read from a single sample in a study of lymphopenia after photon versus proton radiotherapy. Sequencing was performed with immunoSEQ multiplex PCR; in TCRdb, only in-frame clones are kept and a portion is missing. This sample yields tens of thousands of clones, of which roughly 85% are seen a single time; about 2.2% belongs to the top ten. This sample comprised peripheral blood, obtained from a patient treated with photon-based radiotherapy. Every receptor here comes from a man aged 40-55 years with gastric cancer. Each CDR3 is given with its conserved first and last residue. The D gene is left open where the match is weak. Where a row states a size, it is once, few, many or the class of an expanded clone; other rows omit it.

j_call | d_call | cdr3_length | clone_size | v_call | cdr3_aa | cdr3_nt
TRBJ1-6 | . | 16 | once | TRBV7-2 | CASSLGSWSYNSPLHF | TGTGCCAGCAGCTTAGGAAGTTGGTCCTATAATTCACCCCTCCACTTT
TRBJ2-2 | . | 15 | . | TRBV19 | CASSMESRNTGELFF | TGTGCCAGTAGTATGGAGTCCAGGAACACCGGGGAGCTGTTTTTT
TRBJ1-1 | . | 13 | . | TRBV6-6 | CASSYRGDTEAFF | TGTGCCAGCAGTTATCGGGGGGACACTGAAGCTTTCTTT
TRBJ1-3 | TRBD1 | 15 | . | TRBV11-2 | CASSSYRGAGNTIYF | TGTGCCAGCAGCTCCTACAGGGGAGCCGGAAACACCATATATTTT
TRBJ1-1 | TRBD1 | 15 | . | TRBV15 | CATRTGGVRDTEAFF | TGTGCCACCAGGACAGGGGGCGTGAGGGACACTGAAGCTTTCTTT
TRBJ2-5 | . | 15 | . | TRBV5-4 | CASNNRVGVQETQYF | TGTGCCAGCAACAACAGGGTGGGGGTCCAAGAGACCCAGTACTTC
TRBJ2-2 | . | 16 | . | TRBV30 | CAWSPPGHPNTGELFF | TGTGCCTGGAGTCCCCCCGGACATCCGAACACCGGGGAGCTGTTTTTT
TRBJ1-2 | . | 17 | . | TRBV7-6 | CASSLGGHGYLNYGYTF | TGTGCCAGCAGCTTAGGCGGTCATGGATACCTGAACTATGGCTACACCTTC
TRBJ2-5 | . | 16 | . | TRBV4-3 | CASSQGQGTREETQYF | TGCGCCAGCAGCCAAGGACAAGGGACCAGAGAAGAGACCCAGTACTTC
TRBJ1-2 | . | 15 | . | TRBV11-2 | CASSLEAGENYGYTF | TGTGCCAGCAGCTTAGAGGCCGGGGAGAACTATGGCTACACCTTC
TRBJ2-2 | . | 15 | . | TRBV7-2 | CASSLGVYNTGELFF | TGTGCCAGCAGCTTAGGAGTCTACAACACCGGGGAGCTGTTTTTT
TRBJ2-2 | TRBD2 | 15 | . | TRBV4-3 | CASSQSGGSTGELFF | TGCGCCAGCAGCCAAAGCGGGGGGAGCACCGGGGAGCTGTTTTTT
TRBJ2-3 | . | 15 | . | TRBV7-2 | CASSLVAWGTDTQYF | TGTGCCAGCAGCTTAGTAGCTTGGGGCACAGATACGCAGTATTTT
TRBJ1-2 | . | 13 | medium-sized | TRBV19 | CASSTGQYYGYTF | TGTGCCAGTAGTACCGGACAGTACTATGGCTACACCTTC
TRBJ2-4 | TRBD2 | 19 | . | TRBV7-2 | CASSLGLAGVKLAKNIQYF | TGTGCCAGCAGCTTAGGGCTAGCGGGGGTAAAATTAGCCAAAAACATTCAGTACTTC
TRBJ2-4 | . | 13 | . | TRBV18 | CASSPGHEDIQYF | TGTGCCAGCTCACCGGGACACGAGGACATTCAGTACTTC
TRBJ2-7 | TRBD1 | 15 | few | TRBV10-1 | CASSQLPGQNYEQYF | TGCGCCAGCAGTCAACTACCGGGACAGAACTACGAGCAGTACTTC
TRBJ1-5 | . | 15 | . | TRBV4-1 | CASSQAENSNQPQHF | TGCGCCAGCAGCCAAGCGGAGAATAGCAATCAGCCCCAGCATTTT
TRBJ2-7 | . | 10 | . | TRBV5-3 | CARSLRGAGF | TGTGCCAGAAGCTTACGAGGTGCAGGATTC
TRBJ1-2 | TRBD1 | 16 | . | TRBV7-9 | CASSLARDREDYGYTF | TGTGCCAGCAGCTTAGCTAGGGACAGGGAGGACTATGGCTACACCTTC
TRBJ2-5 | . | 13 | . | TRBV6-1 | CASSEGREETQYF | TGTGCCAGCAGTGAAGGGCGGGAAGAGACCCAGTACTTC
TRBJ1-1 | . | 15 | . | TRBV5-5 | CASSLGAGGRTEAFF | TGTGCCAGCAGCTTGGGGGCAGGAGGAAGGACTGAAGCTTTCTTT
TRBJ2-1 | TRBD2 | 16 | once | TRBV5-1 | CASSLDWLAGNNEQFF | TGCGCCAGCAGCTTGGACTGGCTAGCGGGGAACAATGAGCAGTTCTTC
TRBJ1-2 | . | 14 | . | TRBV5-8 | CASSSRGRDYGYTF | TGTGCCAGCAGCAGCAGGGGACGGGACTATGGCTACACCTTC
TRBJ2-7 | . | 13 | few | TRBV18 | CASSPKVTYEQYF | TGTGCCAGCTCACCAAAAGTTACCTACGAGCAGTACTTC
TRBJ2-3 | TRBD1 | 14 | . | TRBV29-1 | CSVVAGGLTDTQYF | TGCAGCGTTGTGGCAGGGGGCCTGACAGATACGCAGTATTTT
TRBJ2-5 | . | 13 | . | TRBV7-3 | CASSLGTGGTQYF | TGTGCCAGCAGCCTAGGGACGGGCGGGACCCAGTACTTC
TRBJ2-7 | . | 15 | . | TRBV7-2 | CASSPPGWSSYEQYF | TGTGCCAGCAGCCCCCCAGGCTGGAGCTCCTACGAGCAGTACTTC
TRBJ1-4 | . | 13 | . | TRBV25-1 | CASKGGLNEKLFF | TGTGCCAGCAAGGGAGGGCTTAATGAAAAACTGTTTTTT
TRBJ1-1 | . | 14 | . | TRBV5-4 | CASSLGGASAEAFF | TGTGCCAGCAGCTTGGGGGGGGCCTCCGCTGAAGCTTTCTTT
TRBJ1-2 | . | 14 | . | TRBV2 | CASSELLGVSGYTF | TGTGCCAGCAGTGAATTGTTGGGGGTAAGCGGCTACACCTTC
TRBJ1-2 | . | 16 | few | TRBV7-8 | CASSLDRDVFYRGYTF | TGTGCCAGCAGCTTAGACCGGGATGTTTTTTACCGTGGCTACACCTTC
TRBJ2-7 | . | 18 | . | TRBV11-2 | CASSLGPPPGPPSYEQYF | TGTGCCAGCAGCTTAGGCCCTCCACCGGGACCGCCCTCCTACGAGCAGTACTTC
TRBJ2-1 | . | 13 | . | TRBV10-3 | CAISQGDFDEQFF | TGTGCCATCAGCCAGGGCGATTTCGATGAGCAGTTCTTC
TRBJ1-2 | TRBD1 | 14 | once | TRBV25-1 | CASSALRDRSGYTF | TGTGCCAGCAGTGCGCTCCGGGACAGATCTGGCTACACCTTC
TRBJ2-5 | . | 11 | once | TRBV20-1 | CSARGGETQYF | TGCAGTGCTCGGGGCGGGGAGACCCAGTACTTC
TRBJ1-5 | . | 14 | . | TRBV5-8 | CASSFDKNNQPQHF | TGTGCCAGCAGCTTTGATAAGAACAATCAGCCCCAGCATTTT
TRBJ1-2 | . | 11 | . | TRBV29-1 | CSVGAGNGYTF | TGCAGCGTTGGGGCAGGGAATGGCTACACCTTC
TRBJ1-5 | . | 16 | . | TRBV18 | CASSPFGAGGNQPQHF | TGTGCCAGCTCACCCTTTGGGGCAGGGGGCAATCAGCCCCAGCATTTT
TRBJ2-1 | . | 12 | . | TRBV4-2 | CASSRLAREQFF | TGTGCCAGCAGCCGGCTAGCGCGGGAGCAGTTCTTC
TRBJ2-2 | TRBD1 | 16 | . | TRBV19 | CASSNRTGGRAGELFF | TGTGCCAGTAGTAACCGGACAGGGGGCAGAGCCGGGGAGCTGTTTTTT
TRBJ1-2 | . | 12 | . | TRBV11-1 | CASSAGNYGYTF | TGTGCCAGCAGCGCCGGGAACTATGGCTACACCTTC
TRBJ1-3 | . | 16 | . | TRBV13 | CASSLGPGEGGNTIYF | TGTGCCAGCAGCTTAGGCCCCGGGGAGGGTGGAAACACCATATATTTT
TRBJ1-5 | . | 14 | few | TRBV19 | CASSIGYSNQPQHF | TGTGCCAGTAGTATTGGGTATAGCAATCAGCCCCAGCATTTT
TRBJ2-1 | . | 13 | . | TRBV5-1 | CASSVGPGREQFF | TGCGCCAGCAGCGTCGGGCCAGGGAGGGAGCAGTTCTTC
TRBJ2-3 | TRBD2 | 15 | . | TRBV7-3 | CASSTLAGGTDTQYF | TGTGCCAGCAGCACACTAGCGGGGGGAACAGATACGCAGTATTTT
TRBJ1-1 | . | 12 | . | TRBV29-1 | CSVAHRNTEAFF | TGCAGCGTTGCTCACCGGAACACTGAAGCTTTCTTT
TRBJ1-1 | . | 15 | . | TRBV6-5 | CASTEDGSSGTEAFF | TGTGCCAGCACCGAGGACGGCTCTTCGGGGACTGAAGCTTTCTTT
TRBJ1-1 | . | 16 | . | TRBV18 | CASSPPALRATLGAFF | TGTGCCAGCTCACCCCCCGCCCTGCGTGCTACCCTGGGAGCTTTCTTT
TRBJ1-3 | TRBD1 | 17 | . | TRBV5-4 | CASSPGTGALTGNTIYF | TGTGCCAGCAGCCCGGGGACAGGCGCTTTAACTGGAAACACCATATATTTT
TRBJ1-2 | TRBD1 | 13 | . | TRBV7-3 | CASSLLGQGGYTF | TGTGCCAGCAGCTTATTGGGACAGGGTGGCTACACCTTC
TRBJ2-5 | . | 13 | . | TRBV7-2 | CASSGTHQETQYF | TGTGCCAGCAGCGGGACACACCAAGAGACCCAGTACTTC
TRBJ2-3 | TRBD2 | 18 | . | TRBV4-3 | CASSQEGTSGGFTDTQYF | TGCGCCAGCAGCCAAGAGGGGACTAGCGGGGGGTTCACAGATACGCAGTATTTT
TRBJ2-1 | TRBD1 | 16 | . | TRBV4-1 | CASSQPTGGGYNEQFF | TGCGCCAGCAGCCAACCCACAGGGGGAGGCTACAATGAGCAGTTCTTC
TRBJ1-6 | . | 16 | . | TRBV19 | CASSPSQTSYNSPLHF | TGTGCCAGTAGTCCCTCGCAGACTTCCTATAATTCACCCCTCCACTTT
TRBJ2-3 | TRBD2 | 16 | . | TRBV9 | CASSVGRGGGTDTQYF | TGTGCCAGCAGCGTAGGTCGGGGGGGAGGCACAGATACGCAGTATTTT
TRBJ1-5 | . | 13 | . | TRBV7-2 | CASSLGGPQPQHF | TGTGCCAGCAGCTTAGGGGGCCCTCAGCCCCAGCATTTT
TRBJ2-7 | . | 12 | . | TRBV2 | CASRPDRYEQYF | TGTGCCAGCAGACCTGACCGCTACGAGCAGTACTTC
TRBJ1-2 | TRBD1 | 13 | . | TRBV30 | CAWNRGMNYGYTF | TGTGCCTGGAACAGGGGGATGAACTATGGCTACACCTTC
TRBJ2-3 | TRBD1 | 16 | . | TRBV14 | CASSQDSGQGADTQYF | TGTGCCAGCAGCCAAGATTCGGGACAGGGGGCAGATACGCAGTATTTT